Sequencing of this T cell receptor beta chain was carried out in a study of blood T cell repertoires in COVID-19. Looking at the study overall: The cDNA or gDNA used as material had been derived from T cells, B-cell-depleted T cells, or PBMCs.

V shed 1 base and J shed 7 bases, with 10 bases lying between them. The germline CDR1 and CDR2 sequences are LGHNA and YNFKEQ. The CDR3 totals 13 residues. In the source study's methods: For nucleated cells, counts were estimated from reference gene primer amplification. This table comes from immunoSEQ multiplex PCR, and its TCRdb copy is limited to in-frame clones, with some not included. V and J calls and clone size follow that table, whereas D and trimming were derived from the DNA. The table includes 50,000 or so clones, around 90% detected once. This receptor was obtained from a man aged 45-65 years with active COVID-19. The material sequenced was peripheral blood. The gene calls are TRBV4-2 and TRBJ2-5, with a possible D match to TRBD2 (5 bases). CDR3 sequence: CASSQGGEGTQYF. DNA of the CDR3: TGTGCCAGCAGCCAAGGTGGAGAGGGGACCCAGTACTTC.